This TCR beta chain appears in the sequencing data of a study of CD8+ T cells in alopecia areata. Study-wide background: People stayed on tofacitinib for 6 to 18 months, then stopped the drug for 6 months.

Trimming shortened V by 2 bases and J by 0 bases, and 13 bases separated the two germline ends. Germline CDR1 is SEHNR and CDR2 is FQNEAQ (reference sequence). The CDR3 length is 16 residues. As to treatment: oral pan-JAK inhibitor, 5-10 mg twice daily. Patients with alopecia areata provided lesional scalp punch biopsies as well as peripheral blood. Following extraction, RNA underwent reverse transcription to cDNA, which served as the sequencing template. Produced via immunoSEQ multiplex PCR; TCRdb's table is partial and in-frame only. Among some 180,000 clones listed, about 53% were seen once. The sequenced sample was CD8+ T cells sorted from blood, obtained at week 24, from a patient treated with tofacitinib. The TCR comes from a human donor with alopecia areata. The chain joins TRBV7-9 to TRBJ2-5; no firm D call. CDR3: CASSLIPTEYQETQYF. The CDR3, as DNA: TGTGCCAGCAGCTTAATCCCCACAGAATACCAAGAGACCCAGTACTTC.